Shown below are 17 T cell receptor beta chains from a single sample sequenced in a study of T-cell reconstitution after alpha-beta-depleted transplantation in children. It was with unique molecular identifiers that the TCRbeta library was prepared. In TCRdb, the PCR reads were re-called with MiXCR into one record per CDR3 protein. The table has about 500,000 distinct CDR3 sequences, 9.5% to 12% seen once. The specimen was PBMCs, mostly from graft donor cells, collected 180 days after TCRalphabeta/CD19-depleted stem cell transplant. These receptors originate from a female patient aged 2-9 years who had a stem cell transplant for aplastic anemia, so the T cells may come from the graft donor.

This clonotype was seen a few times. This rearrangement joins TRBV28 to TRBJ1-1, with D possibly TRBD1 on 5 matching bases. Per germline, CDR1 MDHEN and CDR2 SYDVKM. The V and J ends lost 8 bases and 4 bases respectively, with 14 bases between them. The length of the CDR3 is 13 residues. The CDR3 sequence: CASFPRRGTEAFF. CDR3 DNA sequence: TGTGCCAGCTTCCCCCGGAGGGGCACTGAAGCTTTCTTT. Complete variable domain (other parts from reference TRBV28 and TRBJ1-1): DVKVTQSSRYLVKRTGEKVFLECVQDMDHENMFWYRQDPGLGLRLIYFSYDVKMKEKGDIPEGYSVSREKKERFSLILESASTNQTSMYLCASFPRRGTEAFFGQGTRLTVV.

This clonotype was picked up one time. The rearrangement uses TRBV18 and TRBJ2-5, with D possibly matching TRBD1 (6 bases). Germline assignment: CDR1 KGHSH and CDR2 LQKENI. Trimming left V 2 bases short and J 3 bases short, with 10 bases between. CDR3 length: 14 residues. The CDR3 DNA sequence: TGTGCCAGCTCACCAAGGTCAGGGGAAGAGACCCAGTACTTC. Protein sequence: CASSPRSGEETQYF.

The sample holds a few counts of this clonotype. The V call is TRBV5-5, the J call TRBJ2-2; 8 bases map to TRBD2. The CDR3 contains 16 residues. CDR1 and CDR2 from the germline V gene are SGHKS and YYEKEE (reference sequence). Unmatched junction bases numbered 7, after V lost 4 bases and J lost 2 bases. The CDR3 loop reads CASSGPAGVNTGELFF. Written as DNA, the CDR3 is TGTGCCAGCAGCGGGCCAGCGGGAGTCAACACCGGGGAGCTGTTTTTT.

The sample holds a few counts of this clonotype. This sequence joins TRBV25-1 and TRBJ2-5; weak D call: TRBD2 (7 bases). Germline V gene data show CDR1 as MGHDK and CDR2 as SYGVNS. CDR3 length equals 16 residues. With 6 bases removed from V and 2 bases from J, the gap between germline ends came to 19 bases. DNA for the CDR3: TGTGCCAGCAGCTACCCCCTAGGGGGAGGGCAAGAGACCCAGTACTTC. Protein product: CASSYPLGGGQETQYF.

Note on this clonotype: Possible read error: a much larger clone is one base away. The genes are TRBV5-1 and TRBJ2-1, with TRBD2 matching over 13 bases. Germline V lookup: CDR1 SGHRS, CDR2 YFSETQ. The CDR3 has 16 residues. CDR3 DNA: TGCGCCAGCAGCGGGGGACTAGCGGGACCCTACACTGAGCAGTTCTTC. Its protein is CASSGGLAGPYTEQFF.

This clonotype appeared a few times. The chain carries TRBV11-2 and TRBJ2-7, with D possibly matching TRBD2 (5 bases). Trimming stripped 0 bases from V and 3 bases from J, with 12 bases between. CDR1 SGHAT and CDR2 FQNNGV come from the germline V gene. The CDR3 extends over 15 amino acids. For the CDR3, the DNA is TGTGCCAGCAGCTTAGATTGGGAGAGGAACTACGAGCAGTACGTC. Translating it yields CASSLDWERNYEQYV.

Only a few counts were recorded for this clonotype. This chain joins TRBV27 and TRBJ2-7; D uncertain. Germline CDR1 reads MNHEY; CDR2 reads SMNVEV (reference sequence). Trimming stripped 2 bases from V and 5 bases from J, with 16 bases between. The CDR3 sequence is 15 residues long. CDR3: CASSLGRVPWNEQYF. Written as DNA, the CDR3 is TGTGCCAGCAGTTTAGGAAGGGTGCCCTGGAACGAGCAGTACTTC.

This clonotype was counted a few times. The chain joins TRBV7-9 to TRBJ1-2, with unresolved D. The V end lost 3 bases, the J end lost 6 bases, and 17 bases lay between the germline ends. Germline assignment: CDR1 SEHNR and CDR2 FQNEAQ (reference sequence). This CDR3 has 15 residues. The DNA for the CDR3 is TGTGCCAGCAGCTTTATTAAGCCGGGATCCGATGGCTACACCTTC. Protein: CASSFIKPGSDGYTF.

In this sample, this clonotype turned up a few times. The chain is built from TRBV20-1 and TRBJ2-1, with D uncertain. Trimming left V 0 bases short and J 8 bases short, with 8 bases between. Per germline, CDR1 DFQATT and CDR2 SNEGSKA (reference sequence). This CDR3 is 12 amino acids long. The CDR3 nucleotides are TGCAGTGCTAGAGATTACTGGGATGAGCAGTTCTTC. Translated, it gives CSARDYWDEQFF.

CDR3: CASSNLRNTQYF. CDR3 DNA: TGTGCCAGCAGTAACTTAAGAAATACGCAGTATTTT. This chain links TRBV28 with TRBJ2-3; D gene ambiguous. The germline V gene encodes CDR1 MDHEN and CDR2 SYDVKM. This CDR3 region has 12 residues. The germline V and J ends were trimmed by 5 bases and 7 bases, with 10 bases remaining between them.

The sample holds many counts of this clonotype. V usage is TRBV12-3 or TRBV12-4 and J usage is TRBJ2-5; D gene ambiguous. The length of the CDR3 is 11 residues. The V gene lost 6 bases and the J gene lost 5 bases, with 7 bases spanning the gap. CDR3 bases: TGTGCCAGCAGCTTAAGTGAGACCCAGTACTTC. Its protein product is CASSLSETQYF.

The V call is TRBV27, the J call TRBJ2-7; 8 bases map to TRBD2. With 2 bases clipped from V and 0 bases from J, the junction kept 3 bases outside the gene matches. CDR1 is MNHEY and CDR2 is SMNVEV in the germline V gene (reference sequence). The CDR3 has 15 residues. The chain's CDR3 is CASSLRGLASYEQYV. The CDR3 DNA reads TGTGCCAGCAGTTTACGCGGACTAGCCTCCTACGAGCAGTACGTC.

J is TRBJ2-2 and V is TRBV11-3; no clear D. The CDR3 has 13 residues. Germline V gene lookup returns CDR1 SGHNT and CDR2 YENEEA. The ends were cut back, 3 bases at V and 9 bases at J, with 11 bases in the middle. This chain's CDR3 is CASSFSRFRELFF. The DNA for the CDR3 is TGTGCCAGCAGCTTTTCCCGATTTCGGGAGCTGTTTTTT.

The chain recombines TRBV13 with TRBJ2-1, with 8 bases identical to TRBD2. The CDR3 contains 16 residues. The germline V gene encodes CDR1 PRHDT and CDR2 FYEKMQ (reference sequence). After removal of 0 bases from V and 2 bases from J, the junction contained 3 bases not matched to a gene. The CDR3 DNA sequence: TGTGCCAGCAGCTTAGGAGGACTAGCCCCCTACAATGAGCAGTTCTTC. Its protein product is CASSLGGLAPYNEQFF.

This clonotype was found a few times. The rearrangement uses TRBV18 and TRBJ2-7; 12 bases line up with TRBD2. The CDR3 totals 20 residues. CDR1 is KGHSH, CDR2 LQKENI, per germline. Germline trimming cut 3 bases from V and 0 bases from J; bases unmatched to any gene: 15. CDR3 nucleotides: TGTGCCAGCTCACCTACGAGATTAATATTGACTAGCGGGAGCTCCTACGAGCAGTACGTC. Translation: CASSPTRLILTSGSSYEQYV.

This chain joins TRBV20-1 and TRBJ2-5; 8 positions agree with TRBD2. The length of the CDR3 is 16 residues. J lost 5 bases, V lost 6 bases, and 17 bases had no gene match. The germline V gene has CDR1 DFQATT and CDR2 SNEGSKA (reference sequence). This CDR3 reads CSAGSREGTFAETQYF. The CDR3 bases are TGCAGTGCGGGAAGTCGGGAGGGGACTTTCGCTGAGACCCAGTACTTC.

Many counts were recorded for this clonotype. The chain has TRBV29-1 and TRBJ2-1; D may correspond to TRBD1 or TRBD2 (5 bases each). The CDR3 consists of 15 residues. Germline CDR1 reads SQVTM; CDR2 reads ANQGSEA. Trimming stripped 8 bases from V and 4 bases from J, with 21 bases between. CDR3 amino acids: CSPLGIGGGYNEQFF. DNA for the CDR3: TGCAGCCCGTTGGGAATAGGTGGGGGATACAATGAGCAGTTCTTC.